The rows below give T cell receptor beta chains drawn from one sample of a study of T cell changes during pregnancy in multiple sclerosis. The assay was immunoSEQ multiplex PCR, and TCRdb's table has in-frame clones only and misses some. The data contain tens of thousands of clones, 90% to 95% of them seen just once; the ten biggest clones take up roughly 5%. The sample was CD8+ T cells from peripheral blood mononuclear cells, taken before pregnancy. These receptors were obtained from a female donor with multiple sclerosis, enrolled in a pregnancy study. Both conserved end residues are part of each CDR3. D genes are given only for firm matches. A row's size may be missing; if present it is once, few, many or a size class.

NA	13	few	TRBJ1-1	TRBV5-6	CASSLNRETEAFF	TGTGCCAGCAGCTTGAACAGGGAGACTGAAGCTTTCTTT
TRBD1	19	few	TRBJ2-7	TRBV15	CATSLSLDRVAPISYEQYF	TGTGCCACCAGCTTAAGTTTGGACAGGGTGGCCCCGATTTCCTACGAGCAGTACTTC
NA	13	NA	TRBJ1-2	TRBV30	CAWTLGGLNGYTF	TGTGCCTGGACCCTCGGAGGGCTCAATGGCTACACCTTC
TRBD2	19	NA	TRBJ2-1	TRBV2	CASSHLAGAETYTYNEQFF	TGTGCCAGCAGCCATTTAGCGGGGGCCGAGACTTATACCTACAATGAGCAGTTCTTC
NA	16	few	TRBJ1-2	TRBV27	CASSLSFKGGGYGYTF	TGTGCCAGCAGTTTATCGTTTAAGGGAGGTGGCTATGGCTACACCTTC
NA	14	NA	TRBJ1-5	TRBV2	CASSDMGGYQPQHF	TGTGCCAGCAGTGATATGGGAGGATATCAGCCCCAGCATTTT
NA	14	NA	TRBJ2-7	TRBV5-6	CASSLGSSLYEQYF	TGTGCCAGCAGCTTGGGTAGCAGTCTCTACGAGCAGTACTTC
NA	19	NA	TRBJ1-3	TRBV4-1	CASSQEGSFQYSSGNTIYF	TGCGCCAGCAGCCAAGAGGGGAGCTTTCAGTACTCCTCTGGAAACACCATATATTTT
NA	17	NA	TRBJ2-5	TRBV7-2	CASSLDPSDEGSETQYF	TGTGCCAGCAGCTTAGATCCGAGTGACGAGGGCTCGGAGACCCAGTACTTC
TRBD1	15	NA	TRBJ1-6	TRBV7-9	CASSWTGAGDSPLHF	TGTGCCAGCAGCTGGACAGGGGCCGGGGATTCACCCCTCCACTTT
TRBD1	13	few	TRBJ2-7	TRBV27	CASSFGQGYEQYF	TGTGCCAGCAGTTTCGGACAGGGCTACGAGCAGTACTTC
NA	12	NA	TRBJ2-2	TRBV10-1	CASSPGTGELFF	TGCGCCAGCAGCCCAGGAACCGGGGAGCTGTTTTTT
NA	14	once	TRBJ1-2	TRBV4-2	CASSPRRGNYGYTF	TGTGCCAGCAGCCCTAGGCGGGGGAACTATGGCTACACCTTC
TRBD1	15	NA	TRBJ1-4	TRBV14	CASSPDRGRLEKLFF	TGTGCCAGCAGTCCGGACAGGGGGCGTCTGGAAAAACTGTTTTTT
NA	20	NA	TRBJ2-6	TRBV14	CASSQVRFRGKGPGANVLTF	TGTGCCAGCAGCCAAGTACGTTTCAGGGGAAAGGGGCCTGGGGCCAACGTCCTGACTTTC
NA	12	NA	TRBJ2-2	TRBV27	CASSFGTGELFF	TGTGCCAGCAGTTTCGGGACAGGGGAGCTGTTTTTT
TRBD2	16	NA	TRBJ2-3	TRBV9	CASSVGRGGSTDTQYF	TGTGCCAGCAGCGTAGGACGGGGGGGGAGCACAGATACGCAGTATTTT
NA	12	NA	TRBJ2-1	TRBV7-2	CASSLGSSEQFF	TGTGCCAGCAGCTTAGGGTCTAGTGAGCAGTTCTTC
NA	11	NA	TRBJ1-1	TRBV19	CASGWSLEAFF	TGTGCCAGTGGTTGGAGTCTCGAAGCTTTCTTT
TRBD1	16	NA	TRBJ1-6	TRBV5-5	CASSDTTGGVWSPLHF	TGTGCCAGCAGCGACACGACAGGGGGCGTTTGGTCACCCCTCCACTTT
NA	12	NA	TRBJ1-2	TRBV6-1	CASSDPSYGYTF	TGTGCCAGCAGTGACCCATCATATGGCTACACCTTC
TRBD1	14	NA	TRBJ1-1	TRBV6-5	CASSYSTGVTEAFF	TGTGCCAGCAGTTACTCGACAGGGGTCACTGAAGCTTTCTTT
NA	14	NA	TRBJ2-7	TRBV9	CASSVGVSSYEQYF	TGTGCCAGCAGCGTAGGTGTCAGCTCCTACGAGCAGTACTTC
TRBD1	15	NA	TRBJ2-7	TRBV27	CASPLTGDGSYEQYF	TGTGCCAGCCCACTAACAGGGGACGGCTCCTACGAGCAGTACTTC
TRBD1	15	once	TRBJ1-5	TRBV10-3	CAISEGGTGHQPQHF	TGTGCCATCAGTGAGGGGGGGACAGGGCACCAGCCCCAGCATTTT
TRBD2	9	NA	TRBJ2-1	TRBV2	CRGDNEQFF	TGCCGGGGGGACAATGAGCAGTTCTTC
NA	17	NA	TRBJ1-6	TRBV7-3	CASSPYSIPDHNSPLHF	TGTGCCAGCAGCCCGTACAGTATTCCGGATCATAATTCACCCCTCCACTTT
TRBD1	15	NA	TRBJ1-2	TRBV6-7	CASSSRDRDSYGYTF	TGTGCCAGCAGTTCCCGGGACAGGGACAGCTATGGCTACACCTTC
NA	14	NA	TRBJ2-5	TRBV5-6	CASSDIQAGETQYF	TGTGCCAGCAGCGATATACAGGCCGGGGAGACCCAGTACTTC
NA	14	NA	TRBJ1-1	TRBV7-9	CASSFAGMEGEAFF	TGTGCCAGCAGCTTTGCCGGAATGGAGGGGGAAGCTTTCTTT
NA	14	NA	TRBJ1-4	TRBV6-5	CASSLQGGDEKLFF	TGTGCCAGCAGTTTACAGGGTGGTGATGAAAAACTGTTTTTT
TRBD1	15	NA	TRBJ1-4	TRBV13	CASSARTGPNEKLFF	TGTGCCAGCAGCGCCCGGACAGGGCCTAATGAAAAACTGTTTTTT
TRBD2	16	NA	TRBJ2-1	TRBV11-2	CASSSLTGGPYNEQFF	TGTGCCAGCAGCTCCTTAACGGGGGGGCCCTACAATGAGCAGTTCTTC
NA	16	NA	TRBJ2-5	TRBV11-2	CASSLSVLQGRKTQYF	TGTGCCAGCAGCTTGTCGGTCCTACAGGGGAGGAAGACCCAGTACTTC
NA	15	once	TRBJ1-1	TRBV27	CASSLSGHLNTEAFF	TGTGCCAGCAGTTTATCGGGACACCTGAACACTGAAGCTTTCTTT
TRBD1	15	NA	TRBJ2-7	TRBV4-1	CASSHPGTGGQEQYF	TGCGCCAGCAGCCACCCGGGGACAGGGGGCCAAGAGCAGTACTTC
TRBD2	15	NA	TRBJ2-7	TRBV6-5	CASSQLAGGDYEQYF	TGTGCCAGCAGTCAACTAGCGGGGGGGGATTACGAGCAGTACTTC
NA	15	NA	TRBJ2-7	TRBV9	CASSVGGPAEYEQYF	TGTGCCAGCAGCGTAGGAGGGCCCGCTGAATACGAGCAGTACTTC
NA	13	once	TRBJ2-1	TRBV7-9	CASSPGRDNEQFF	TGTGCCAGCAGCCCCGGTCGCGACAATGAGCAGTTCTTC
NA	15	NA	TRBJ1-3	TRBV6-9	CASSLYHARGNTIYF	TGTGCCAGCAGTTTATACCACGCTCGGGGAAACACCATATATTTT
NA	10	NA	TRBJ2-7	TRBV20-1	CSAIDYEQYF	TGCAGTGCGATAGACTACGAGCAGTACTTC
TRBD2	14	NA	TRBJ2-1	TRBV29-1	CSVEGGGGWNEQFF	TGCAGCGTTGAGGGCGGGGGGGGGTGGAATGAGCAGTTCTTC
TRBD2	15	NA	TRBJ2-7	TRBV11-2	CASSLEWGGPYEQYF	TGTGCCAGCAGCTTAGAGTGGGGAGGGCCCTACGAGCAGTACTTC
TRBD1	14	NA	TRBJ1-1	TRBV18	CASSPETGRTEAFF	TGTGCCAGCTCACCAGAGACAGGGCGCACTGAAGCTTTCTTT
NA	12	NA	TRBJ1-1	TRBV2	CASQITNTEAFF	TGTGCCAGCCAGATAACGAACACTGAAGCTTTCTTT
TRBD1	15	NA	TRBJ2-7	TRBV7-9	CASSDPLEDRDEQYF	TGTGCCAGCAGCGACCCCTTAGAGGACAGGGACGAGCAGTACTTC
TRBD1	18	NA	TRBJ2-2	TRBV4-1	CASSQDGRTGRFTGELFF	TGCGCCAGCAGCCAAGACGGGCGGACAGGGCGTTTCACCGGGGAGCTGTTTTTT
NA	12	NA	TRBJ2-2	TRBV14	CASSHGGAELFF	TGTGCCAGCAGCCACGGGGGTGCGGAGCTGTTTTTT
NA	13	NA	TRBJ2-2	TRBV7-3	CASSPYGTGELFF	TGTGCCAGCAGCCCCTATGGCACCGGGGAGCTGTTTTTT
TRBD1	17	few	TRBJ1-5	TRBV4-1	CASSQDQGQGGHQPQHF	TGCGCCAGCAGCCAAGATCAAGGACAGGGAGGGCATCAGCCCCAGCATTTT
TRBD2	14	NA	TRBJ2-5	TRBV7-8	CASSPREDQETQYF	TGTGCCAGCAGCCCCCGGGAGGACCAAGAGACCCAGTACTTC
TRBD1	19	NA	TRBJ2-2	TRBV19	CASSIDPGQGIPNTGELFF	TGTGCCAGTAGTATAGACCCTGGACAGGGAATTCCGAACACCGGGGAGCTGTTTTTT
TRBD1	15	NA	TRBJ2-7	TRBV27	CASRQGQDSSYEQYF	TGTGCCAGCAGACAGGGACAGGATAGTTCCTACGAGCAGTACTTC
TRBD2	17	NA	TRBJ2-1	TRBV13	CASSRGTSGAPYNEQFF	TGTGCCAGCAGCCGCGGGACTAGCGGGGCCCCCTACAATGAGCAGTTCTTC
NA	16	NA	TRBJ1-5	TRBV28	CASSARASVPNQPQHF	TGTGCCAGCAGCGCCAGGGCGTCGGTGCCCAATCAGCCCCAGCATTTT
NA	15	NA	TRBJ1-1	TRBV6-6	CASRYMDSRNTEAFF	TGTGCCAGCAGATATATGGACAGCAGGAACACTGAAGCTTTCTTT
NA	16	NA	TRBJ1-4	TRBV12-5	CASGNLETATNEKLFF	TGTGCTAGTGGCAACCTCGAGACTGCAACTAATGAAAAACTGTTTTTT
NA	18	NA	TRBJ1-3	TRBV4-2	CASSQELPWTESGNTIYF	TGTGCCAGCAGCCAAGAATTACCGTGGACAGAGTCTGGAAACACCATATATTTT